What follows describes a single T cell receptor (beta chain). Its antigen is undetermined. The entry originates in a study of cytomegalovirus exposure and HLA in healthy donors. General study results and limits: It was reported that TCR beta sequences correctly inferred the HLA-A and HLA-B alleles for most subjects. Per published reports, the classifier diagnosed cytomegalovirus status with high specificity and sensitivity. Cytomegalovirus-associated TCR beta chains were listed, numbering 164.

The PCR was carried out with 60 Vbeta primers and 13 Jbeta primers. Using immunoSEQ multiplex PCR, the repertoire was profiled, and TCRdb retains in-frame clones only, with some absent. The profile shows over 150,000 clones, roughly 65% of them singletons. Per germline, CDR1 SEHNR and CDR2 FQNEAQ (reference sequence). The CDR3 length is 15 residues. The V segment lost 8 bases and the J segment 6 bases; nucleotides outside the gene matches: 14. The receptor was isolated from a woman aged 18-29 years in good health and CMV-seropositive. The sequencing input was PBMCs. The chain links TRBV7-9 to TRBJ1-2, with 8 bases aligning to TRBD1. CDR3 residues: CASSGTGSYAHGYTF. The CDR3, as DNA: TGTGCCAGCTCCGGGACAGGTTCCTACGCCCATGGCTACACCTTC.